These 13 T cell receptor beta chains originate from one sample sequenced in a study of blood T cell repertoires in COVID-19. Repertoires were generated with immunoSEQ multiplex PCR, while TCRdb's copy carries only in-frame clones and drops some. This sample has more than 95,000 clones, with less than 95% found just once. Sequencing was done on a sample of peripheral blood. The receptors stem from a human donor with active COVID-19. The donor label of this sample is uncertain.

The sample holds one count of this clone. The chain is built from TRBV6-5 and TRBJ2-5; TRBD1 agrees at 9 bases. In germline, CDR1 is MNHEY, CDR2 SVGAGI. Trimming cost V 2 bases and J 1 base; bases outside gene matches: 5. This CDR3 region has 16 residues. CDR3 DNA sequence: TGTGCCAGCAGTTACACTGGGACAGGGTTCCAAGAGACCCAGTACTTC. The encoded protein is CASSYTGTGFQETQYF.

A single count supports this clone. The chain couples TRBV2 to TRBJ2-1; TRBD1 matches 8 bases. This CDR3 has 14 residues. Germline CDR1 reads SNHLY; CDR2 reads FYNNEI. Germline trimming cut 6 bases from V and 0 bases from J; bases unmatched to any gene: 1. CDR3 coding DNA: TGTGCCAGCAGGGGACAGGTCTCCTACAATGAGCAGTTCTTC. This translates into CASRGQVSYNEQFF. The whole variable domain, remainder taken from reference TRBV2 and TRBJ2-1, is EPEVTQTPSHQVTQMGQEVILRCVPISNHLYFYWYRQILGQKVEFLVSFYNNEISEKSEIFDDQFSVERPDGSNFTLKIRSTKLEDSAMYFCASRGQVSYNEQFFGPGTRLTVL.

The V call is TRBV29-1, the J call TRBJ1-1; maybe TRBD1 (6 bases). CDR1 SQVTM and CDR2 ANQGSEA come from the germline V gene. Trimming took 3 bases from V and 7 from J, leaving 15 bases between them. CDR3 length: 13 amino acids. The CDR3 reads CSVERTVKVEAFF. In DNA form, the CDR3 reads TGCAGCGTTGAGAGGACAGTTAAGGTTGAAGCTTTCTTT.

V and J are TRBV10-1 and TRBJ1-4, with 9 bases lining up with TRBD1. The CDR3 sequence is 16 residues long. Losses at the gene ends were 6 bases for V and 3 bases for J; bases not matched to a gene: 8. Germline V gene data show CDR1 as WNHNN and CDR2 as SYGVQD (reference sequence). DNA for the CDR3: TGCGCCAGCAGATACAGGGGGCAGGTGTCTAATGAAAAACTGTTTTTT. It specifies CASRYRGQVSNEKLFF.

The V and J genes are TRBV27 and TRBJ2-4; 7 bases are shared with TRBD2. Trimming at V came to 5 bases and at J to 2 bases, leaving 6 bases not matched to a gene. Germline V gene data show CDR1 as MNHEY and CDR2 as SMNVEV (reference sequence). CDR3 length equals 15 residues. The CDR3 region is CASSLRGTTKNIQYF. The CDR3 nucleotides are TGTGCCAGCAGTCTGCGCGGGACTACCAAAAACATTCAGTACTTC.

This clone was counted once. The CDR3: CASSQQGDVGYEQYF. The CDR3 DNA is TGTGCCAGCTCACAACAGGGAGATGTTGGCTACGAGCAGTACTTC. The rearrangement joins TRBV18 to TRBJ2-7, with D perhaps TRBD1 (6 bases). This CDR3 is built from 15 residues. Germline values: CDR1 KGHSH, CDR2 LQKENI. The V gene lost 4 bases and the J gene lost 3 bases, with 16 bases spanning the gap. The variable domain in full, completed from reference TRBV18 and TRBJ2-7, reads NAGVMQNPRHLVRRRGQEARLRCSPMKGHSHVYWYRQLPEEGLKFMVYLQKENIIDESGMPKERFSAEFPKEGPSILRIQQVVRGDSAAYFCASSQQGDVGYEQYFGPGTRLTVT.

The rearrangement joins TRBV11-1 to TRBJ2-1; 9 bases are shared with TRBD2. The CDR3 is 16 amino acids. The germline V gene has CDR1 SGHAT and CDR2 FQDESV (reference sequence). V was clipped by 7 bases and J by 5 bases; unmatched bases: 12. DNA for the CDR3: TGTGCCAGCAACCCCAGGCGAGCGGGGGGAAACAATGAGCAGTTCTTC. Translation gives CASNPRRAGGNNEQFF.

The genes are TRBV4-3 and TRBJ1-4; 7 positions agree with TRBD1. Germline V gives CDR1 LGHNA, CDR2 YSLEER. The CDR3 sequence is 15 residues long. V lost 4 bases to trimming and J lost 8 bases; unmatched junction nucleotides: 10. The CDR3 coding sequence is TGCGCCAGCAGCCTAGGGACAGTCTGGGGAGAAAAACTGTTTTTT. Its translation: CASSLGTVWGEKLFF.

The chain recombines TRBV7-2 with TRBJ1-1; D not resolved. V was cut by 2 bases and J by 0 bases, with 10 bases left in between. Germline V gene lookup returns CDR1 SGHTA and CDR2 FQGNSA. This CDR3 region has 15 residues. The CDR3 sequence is CASSLREGMNTEAFF. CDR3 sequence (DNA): TGTGCCAGCAGCTTACGAGAGGGAATGAACACTGAAGCTTTCTTT.

The CDR3: CASRITQDPGAFF. CDR3 nucleotides: TGTGCCAGCAGAATTACACAGGACCCCGGAGCTTTCTTT. The rearrangement uses TRBV2 and TRBJ1-1; tentatively, D is TRBD1 (5 bases). V was clipped by 6 bases and J by 10 bases, with 18 bases between them. The CDR3 has 13 residues. CDR1 SNHLY and CDR2 FYNNEI come from the germline V gene.

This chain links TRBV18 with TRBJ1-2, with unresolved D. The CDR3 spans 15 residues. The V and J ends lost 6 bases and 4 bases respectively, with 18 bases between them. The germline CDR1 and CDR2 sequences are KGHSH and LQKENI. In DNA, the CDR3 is TGTGCCAGCTCGCACCTGGACGGGAATCTCTATGGCTACACCTTC. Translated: CASSHLDGNLYGYTF. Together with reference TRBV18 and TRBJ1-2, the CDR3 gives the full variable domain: NAGVMQNPRHLVRRRGQEARLRCSPMKGHSHVYWYRQLPEEGLKFMVYLQKENIIDESGMPKERFSAEFPKEGPSILRIQQVVRGDSAAYFCASSHLDGNLYGYTFGSGTRLTVV.

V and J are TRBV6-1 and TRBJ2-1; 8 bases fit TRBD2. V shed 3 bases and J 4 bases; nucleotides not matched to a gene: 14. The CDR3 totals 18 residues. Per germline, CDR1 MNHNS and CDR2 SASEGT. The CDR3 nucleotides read TGTGCCAGCAGTGACGGGCGGGGGGCCCGAAGACGTTACAATGAGCAGTTCTTC. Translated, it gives CASSDGRGARRRYNEQFF.

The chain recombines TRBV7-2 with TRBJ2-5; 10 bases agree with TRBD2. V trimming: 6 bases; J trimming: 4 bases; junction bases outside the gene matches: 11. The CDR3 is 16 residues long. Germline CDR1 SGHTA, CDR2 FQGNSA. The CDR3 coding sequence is TGTGCCAGCAGTCCTAGCGGGGGCGGGAGGTTAGAGACCCAGTACTTC. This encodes CASSPSGGGRLETQYF.